This T cell receptor beta chain was identified in a study of shared clonotypes between healthy human individuals (dated by TCRdb to about 2020). A note on the overall study: A couple of women and three men aged 18 to 49 years were included in the cohort. Between about 0.94 and 8.9 billion PBMCs per donor were obtained by leukapheresis. Different laboratories and diverse techniques were used to prepare libraries and sequence TCR repertoires, to increase sequencing depth and limit assay-specific biases. For each donor, three plates each were used for CD4 naive and CD4 memory, two plates were used for CD8 naive, and one plate was used for CD8 memory. Blood TCR repertoires of roughly 5 healthy adults were deeply sequenced to estimate repertoire size and the extent of clonotype sharing between individuals.

CD8 naive samples were obtained by positive selection for CCR7 among CD45RO-negative cells, yielding a CD45RA+CCR7+ population from which TemRA cells were excluded. Donors were healthy HIV-negative adults with no recently reported acute infections or vaccinations. Only Caucasian adults living in Nashville, Tennessee, USA were represented among the donors. Blood was collected by leukapheresis, and PBMCs were isolated by Ficoll-Histopaque density gradient centrifugation and then cryopreserved in liquid nitrogen vapor phase. Purity and quantity of every magnetically sorted T cell population were checked by analytical flow cytometry. Each sorted fraction had its genomic DNA isolated and then quantified by UV absorbance on a Nanodrop 2000c. As regards this clone: The specificity of this receptor is unknown. The input lacks base qualities; no much larger clone sits a single base away.

From the germline V gene, CDR1 is SGDLS and CDR2 is YYNGEE. From cysteine to phenylalanine, the CDR3 is 15 amino acids long. Only CDR3 DNA is held: 45 bases, read in frame from base 1. Trimming accounts for 2 bases at V and 5 bases at J, while the number of junction bases matched to no gene is 5. Using the deep immunoSEQ assay, TCR CDR3 regions were amplified from genomic DNA by multiplex PCR. Genomic DNA extracted from each cell subset was distributed evenly over all wells of several immunoSEQ 96-well plates, and each plate served as one replicate. For sorted subsets, around 0.2 ug genomic DNA, equal to 30,000 to 35,000 T cell genomes, was loaded into each replicate PCR. Purified libraries were measured with a Qubit 3.0 fluorometer, size-checked on a Bioanalyzer 2100, and measured again with the KAPA Library Quantification kit. Each immunoSEQ 96-well plate was sequenced on its own single-read 150-cycle Illumina NextSeq 550 flow cell. As for how the authors treated the data: The immunoSEQ output contained only junctional sequences without quality scores, so filtering could not match that applied to full-length reads. Sequences were annotated with PyIR, a Python wrapper for IgBLAST v1.9, using IMGT germline references to assign V/J genes and CDR3. Reads with weak V/J assignments (E-value above 1e-6), missing CDR3, stop codons, out-of-frame junctions, or ambiguous translated residues were removed. V3J clonotypes were defined by identical inferred V gene, J gene, and CDR3 amino acid sequence. The percentage overlap between two repertoires was calculated by dividing the number of shared unique clonotypes by the size of the smaller repertoire. Repertoire richness was assessed with RTK rarefaction, the Chao1 estimator, and Recon v2.1 estimates of unobserved clonotypes. Generation probabilities for all TCRbeta clonotypes obtained by the gDNA method from four donors were computed using OLGA. As stored in TCRdb, this immuneACCESS dataset retains in-frame rearrangements with V and J assigned. A fraction of the clones does not appear; measured against another copy, unresolved V genes explain less than half of the discrepancy, and the remainder lacks a known reason. The V and J calls and clone size are taken from that table; D and trimming were inferred from the DNA. This sample holds about 2.1 million clones; roughly 93% were observed only once. The ten top clones hold around 1.8% of the sample.

Broader findings and caveats from the paper: Pairwise subsampling indicated that sequencing depth was expected to affect the degree of clonotype sharing among donors. Even with the large sequencing depth, rarefaction of the sorted-subset datasets indicated that sequencing was incomplete. Only blood was sampled, and tissue TCR repertoires likely differ from those in blood. The small number of donors limited the genetic and exposure-history diversity represented. Larger estimated clonotype richness was generally found for naive subsets than for memory subsets. Sharing across a handful of donors was observed for approximately 5% of naive CD4, 3.5% of naive CD8, about 2.3% of memory CD4, and over 0.3% of memory CD8 clonotypes. Clonotypes shared by all four sorted-subset donors showed higher generation probabilities than non-shared clonotypes.

Recombination linked TRBV9 to TRBJ2-5, and TRBD2 matches 11 of the central bases. The sequenced sample consisted of naive CD8+ T cells from PBMCs. The cell subset or site label on this specimen signifies: CD45RA+CCR7+. The receptor was isolated from a man aged 18 to 29 in good health. Some clones in this sample may be carry-over from other donors' samples. The CDR3 is CASSVRLAGYETQYF. DNA sequence: TGTGCCAGCAGCGTTCGACTAGCGGGATACGAGACCCAGTACTTC. Reference TRBV9 and TRBJ2-5 proteins supply the regions before and after the CDR3; the full variable domain is: DSGVTQTPKHLITATGQRVTLRCSPRSGDLSVYWYQQSLDQGLQFLIQYYNGEERAKGNILERFSAQQFPDLHSELNLSSLELGDSALYFCASSVRLAGYETQYFGPGTRLLVL.